These 20 T cell receptor beta chains originate from one sample sequenced in a study of molecular identifiers for immune sequencing clone quantification. TCRdb passed the PCR reads through MiXCR, listing each CDR3 protein once. Of approximately 590,000 distinct CDR3 sequences in the sample, approximately 24% were seen once. Specimen: naive CD8+ T cells from blood, with Jurkat cell RNA spiked in. Subset given: FACS-sorted CD8+CD4-CCR7+CD45RA+ naive T cells. The receptors derive from a human donor in good health. Some libraries in this study had Jurkat cell RNA spiked in.

This clonotype was detected ten times or more. This sequence joins TRBV7-9 and TRBJ2-7; 8 nucleotides match TRBD1. The CDR3 is 16 amino acids. Trimming at V came to 3 bases and at J to 4 bases, leaving 11 bases not matched to a gene. CDR1 is SEHNR and CDR2 is FQNEAQ in the germline V gene (reference sequence). The CDR3 reads CASSLGTGGVWYEQYF. In DNA, the CDR3 is TGTGCCAGCAGCTTGGGGACAGGCGGAGTATGGTACGAGCAGTACTTC.

This clonotype was observed a handful of times. The CDR3 nucleotides are TGTGCCAGCAGTTTAGTCAGGAGCCATAGCTACACCTTC. This translates into CASSLVRSHSYTF. The chain employs TRBV12-3 or TRBV12-4 and TRBJ1-2; D not certain. V lost 1 base and J 9 bases, leaving 12 bases between the germline ends. The CDR3 contains 13 residues.

This clonotype was recorded at least ten times. V is TRBV7-9 and J is TRBJ2-7, with 10 bases matching TRBD2. CDR1 and CDR2 from the germline V gene are SEHNR and FQNEAQ (reference sequence). This CDR3 has 14 amino acids. The V gene end was trimmed by 3 bases and the J gene end by 4 bases; junction bases not matched to a gene: 3. The CDR3 sequence is CASSFGAGGYEQYF. CDR3 bases: TGTGCCAGCAGCTTTGGAGCGGGAGGGTACGAGCAGTACTTC.

With respect to this clonotype: This sequence may be a read error, since a much larger clone differs from it by one base. The rearrangement links TRBV4-1 to TRBJ1-1; 7 bases match TRBD1. The ends lost 1 base at V and 6 bases at J; junction bases unmatched: 8. The CDR3 extends over 15 amino acids. Germline V CDR1 and CDR2: MGHRA, YSYEKL. This chain's CDR3 is CASSQGDRMDAEAFF. The CDR3, as DNA: TGCGCCAGCAGCCAAGGGGACAGAATGGACGCTGAAGCTTTCTTT.

Details on this clonotype: This may be a read error, as it is one base from a much larger clone. The genes are TRBV20-1 and TRBJ2-3; TRBD1 or TRBD2 may be the D gene (6 bases each). The germline V and J ends were trimmed by 0 bases and 4 bases, with 14 bases remaining between them. Germline lookup yields CDR1 DFQATT and CDR2 SNEGSKA (reference sequence). The CDR3 is 15 residues long. CDR3 in amino acids: CSARDHRGLADTQYF. CDR3 nucleotides: TGCAGTGCTAGAGATCATCGGGGGCTGGCAGATACGCAGTATTTT.

V usage is TRBV27 and J usage is TRBJ2-5; D is undetermined. The V gene's germline CDR1 is MNHEY and CDR2 SMNVEV (reference sequence). This CDR3 comprises 14 residues. V lost 3 bases and J lost 5, with 13 bases in between. CDR3 sequence (DNA): TGTGCCAGCAGTTTTTCCTTTTCGGGTGAGACCCAGTACTTC. This sequence encodes CASSFSFSGETQYF.

The chain links TRBV5-6 to TRBJ1-2; D ambiguous. This CDR3 is built from 19 residues. Trimming shortened V by 4 bases and J by 3 bases, and 28 bases separated the two germline ends. In germline, CDR1 is SGHDT, CDR2 YYEEEE. The CDR3 DNA reads as TGTGCCAGCAGCCACTCCACCCGAGCCATCCGGGAAGAAGACTATGGCTACACCTTC. This encodes CASSHSTRAIREEDYGYTF. Complete variable domain (other parts from reference TRBV5-6 and TRBJ1-2): DAGVTQSPTHLIKTRGQQVTLRCSPKSGHDTVSWYQQALGQGPQFIFQYYEEEERQRGNFPDRFSGHQFPNYSSELNVNALLLGDSALYLCASSHSTRAIREEDYGYTFGSGTRLTVV.

This chain joins TRBV1 and TRBJ2-2; the table assigns TRBD1, which was not confirmed against the DNA. TRBV1 is shown as a pseudogene. CDR3 length equals 16 residues. The CDR3, as DNA: TGCACCAGCCGCCATCGGGGGGCTGGGCGGGCCGGGGAGCTGTTTTTT. As protein: CTSRHRGAGRAGELFF.

This clonotype has ten or more counts. The chain couples TRBV5-6 to TRBJ1-3; D unclear. The V and J ends lost 1 base and 0 bases respectively, with 11 bases between them. The germline V gene encodes CDR1 SGHDT and CDR2 YYEEEE. The CDR3 runs to 16 residues. The DNA for the CDR3 is TGTGCCAGCAGCTTGTCCTACGGTTTCTCTGGAAACACCATATATTTT. Translation: CASSLSYGFSGNTIYF.

The V and J genes are TRBV13 and TRBJ2-7; D is ambiguous. V shed 4 bases and J shed 0 bases, with 10 bases lying between them. The CDR3 length is 14 residues. The germline V gene encodes CDR1 PRHDT and CDR2 FYEKMQ (reference sequence). The CDR3 DNA reads as TGTGCCAGCAGCTCAATAATCAGCTCCTACGAGCAGTACTTC. Translation: CASSSIISSYEQYF.

This clonotype was observed a few times. The rearrangement uses TRBV27 and TRBJ2-7; D gene ambiguous. V lost 5 bases and J lost 3, with 17 bases in between. The CDR3 runs to 15 residues. Germline assignment: CDR1 MNHEY and CDR2 SMNVEV (reference sequence). The DNA for the CDR3 is TGTGCCAGCAGTCCATCCCCCACAAGCCGCTACGAGCAGTACTTC. Protein product: CASSPSPTSRYEQYF.

This clonotype was counted a few times. The chain uses TRBV4-3 and TRBJ1-1; D remains ambiguous. V lost 3 bases and J 6 bases, leaving 11 bases between the germline ends. The CDR3 is 13 amino acids. CDR1 and CDR2 from the germline V gene are LGHNA and YSLEER. The CDR3 region has the DNA TGCGCCAGCAGCCAGGAACGGGGAGCTGAAGCTTTCTTT. Its translation is CASSQERGAEAFF.

This clonotype was seen at least ten times. The rearrangement joins TRBV7-9 to TRBJ2-3; D is tentatively TRBD1 or TRBD2 (5 bases each). Trimming pared 5 bases from V and 2 bases from J, leaving 14 bases between. The CDR3 consists of 15 residues. Per germline, CDR1 SEHNR and CDR2 FQNEAQ (reference sequence). The CDR3 region has the DNA TGTGCCAGCAGCGGCTGGGGGACCACCACAGATACGCAGTATTTT. Translating it yields CASSGWGTTTDTQYF.

In the case of this clonotype: One junction end does not reproduce the germline sequence, and a read error may be involved. Here the CDR3 DNA reads TGTGCCAGCAGCTTATTCGGAGACACTGAAACTTTCTTT. Amino acids: CASSLFGDTETFF. The chain carries TRBV7-9 and TRBJ1-1, with D hard to call. Germline CDR1 and CDR2: SEHNR and FQNEAQ (reference sequence). There are 13 residues in the CDR3. Full variable domain (outside the CDR3, taken from reference TRBV7-9 and TRBJ1-1): DTGVSQNPRHKITKRGQNVTFRCDPISEHNRLYWYRQTLGQGPEFLTYFQNEAQLEKSRLLSDRFSAERPKGSFSTLEIQRTEQGDSAMYLCASSLFGDTETFFGQGTRLTVV.

Details on this clonotype: One base away lies a much larger clone, so this may be a sequencing read error. The chain recombines TRBV7-2 with TRBJ2-3, with D uncertain. Between the trimmed V and J ends, which lost 5 bases and 1 base, there was a span of 10 bases. In germline, CDR1 is SGHTA, CDR2 FQGNSA. The CDR3 is made up of 14 amino acids. In nucleotides, the CDR3 is TGTGCCAGCAGCAGCTACGGAGGCACAGATACGCAGTATTTT. Its translation is CASSSYGGTDTQYF. The whole variable domain, filled in from reference TRBV7-2 and TRBJ2-3, reads GAGVSQSPSNKVTEKGKDVELRCDPISGHTALYWYRQSLGQGLEFLIYFQGNSAPDKSGLPSDRFSAERTGGSVSTLTIQRTQQEDSAVYLCASSSYGGTDTQYFGPGTRLTVL.

Note on this clonotype: The junction departs from the called germline gene at one end, perhaps through a read error. This sequence joins TRBV19 and TRBJ1-1; the D is unclear. CDR3 length equals 15 residues. The germline V gene encodes CDR1 LNHDA and CDR2 SQIVND (reference sequence). The CDR3 sequence is CASNIGPSDPLEASF. CDR3 coding DNA: TGTGCCAGTAACATAGGCCCTTCGGACCCCCTTGAAGCTTCCTTT. Filled out from reference TRBV19 and TRBJ1-1, the complete variable domain reads DGGITQSPKYLFRKEGQNVTLSCEQNLNHDAMYWYRQDPGQGLRLIYYSQIVNDFQKGDIAEGYSVSREKKESFPLTVTSAQKNPTAFYLCASNIGPSDPLEASFGQGTRLTVV.

This clonotype showed up many times. The genes are TRBV7-9 and TRBJ1-1; D gene ambiguous. CDR1 is SEHNR and CDR2 is FQNEAQ in the germline V gene (reference sequence). The CDR3 consists of 12 residues. V was cut by 1 base and J by 6 bases, with 6 bases left in between. CDR3 in amino acids: CASSLVAAEAFF. The CDR3, as DNA: TGTGCCAGCAGCTTAGTGGCAGCTGAAGCTTTCTTT.

There are many counts of this clonotype. V usage is TRBV27 and J usage is TRBJ2-5, with no clear D. The V and J ends lost 0 bases and 1 base respectively, with 3 bases between them. This CDR3 region has 13 residues. Germline loops: CDR1 MNHEY, CDR2 SMNVEV (reference sequence). The chain's CDR3 is CASSLSVQETQYF. The CDR3 DNA reads as TGTGCCAGCAGTTTATCGGTCCAAGAGACCCAGTACTTC.

On this clonotype: Germline and junction disagree at one end, which may indicate a read error. V is TRBV11-2 and J is TRBJ2-7, with TRBD1 identical over 8 bases. This CDR3 is 16 amino acids long. Per germline, CDR1 SGHAT and CDR2 FQNNGV. The chain's CDR3 is CASSPARQGLPYAQYF. CDR3 coding DNA: TGTGCCAGCAGCCCAGCTCGACAGGGGCTGCCCTACGCGCAGTACTTC.

This clonotype was detected only a few times. The chain combines TRBV30 with TRBJ2-7, with D tentatively TRBD2 (6 bases). There are 17 residues in the CDR3. V was pared by 2 bases and J by 1 base, with 21 bases between. The germline V gene encodes CDR1 GTSNPN and CDR2 SVGIG (reference sequence). CDR3 loop: CAWSPQTFSGRSYEQYF. The CDR3 region has the DNA TGTGCCTGGAGTCCACAAACTTTTAGCGGACGTTCCTACGAGCAGTACTTC.